The 32 T cell receptor beta chains presented below share a single source sample, sequenced in a study of identical twins (dated by TCRdb to about 2016). The receptor library was made with 5' RACE. The sequencing machine was an Illumina HiSeq 2000. The raw public reads went through TCRdb reprocessing: fastp at Q25, MiXCR clone calling, in-frame beta chains kept. Each CDR3 protein gets just one entry, which takes the most common genes and DNA from the rows behind it. The sample includes some 1,600,000 distinct CDR3 sequences, with roughly a third observed a single time. Of the sample, approximately 0.25% falls within the top ten clones. The sequencing sample was made of cord blood. The receptors derive from a newborn girl in good health.

The chain couples TRBV6-5 to TRBJ2-1; D ambiguous. Trimming removed 6 bases from V and 8 bases from J, with 17 bases in between. Germline CDR1 MNHEY, CDR2 SVGAGI. CDR3 size: 14 residues. CDR3 in DNA: TGTGCCAGCAGCCAAAGGCCTATTAGCCATGAGCAGTTCTTC. Protein sequence: CASSQRPISHEQFF.

This clonotype has at least ten counts. The gene calls are TRBV6-2 or TRBV6-3 and TRBJ2-3, with 7 bases aligning to TRBD2. The CDR3 is made up of 17 amino acids. Losses at the gene ends were 0 bases for V and 1 base for J; bases not matched to a gene: 7. Germline values: CDR1 MNHEY, CDR2 SVGEGT. The CDR3 loop reads CASSYSIERERTDTQYF. The CDR3 DNA is TGTGCCAGCAGTTACTCGATTGAGCGGGAACGCACAGATACGCAGTATTTT.

Only a few counts were recorded for this clonotype. The V gene is TRBV28, the J gene TRBJ2-1; tentatively, D is TRBD1 (6 bases). The CDR3 length is 13 residues. Germline V gives CDR1 MDHEN, CDR2 SYDVKM. Deletions cut 2 bases from V and 8 bases from J, with 10 bases between. CDR3 sequence reads: CASSLGQYDEQFF. CDR3 in DNA: TGTGCCAGCAGTTTAGGACAGTACGATGAGCAGTTCTTC.

This clonotype was seen ten or more times. The chain has TRBV12-3 or TRBV12-4 and TRBJ2-7, with a possible D match to TRBD1 (5 bases). CDR3 length: 13 residues. Between the trimmed V and J ends, which lost 6 bases and 0 bases, there was a span of 9 bases. The CDR3 is CASRTDSSYEQYF. The DNA for the CDR3 is TGTGCCAGCAGAACCGACAGCTCCTACGAGCAGTACTTC.

This clonotype has more than one count but fewer than ten. The V and J genes are TRBV5-1 and TRBJ1-5; TRBD1 agrees at 11 bases. V shed 3 bases and J 3 bases; nucleotides not matched to a gene: 2. CDR1 is SGHRS and CDR2 is YFSETQ in the germline V gene. This CDR3 has 15 residues. The CDR3 nucleotides read TGCGCCAGCAGCTGGACAGGGGGCCACAATCAGCCCCAGCATTTT. Its translation: CASSWTGGHNQPQHF.

This clonotype was recorded a few times. V and J are TRBV24-1 and TRBJ2-3; D ambiguous. Germline V CDR1 and CDR2: KGHDR, SFDVKD. The CDR3 is 15 amino acids. Between the trimmed V and J ends, which lost 9 bases and 0 bases, there was a span of 15 bases. The CDR3 DNA reads TGTGCCACCGCACAGAAAGGCTCAAGCACAGATACGCAGTATTTT. Its protein is CATAQKGSSTDTQYF.

This clonotype has just a few counts. The chain carries TRBV10-3 and TRBJ1-5; D unclear. The CDR3 extends over 13 amino acids. The ends were cut back, 5 bases at V and 9 bases at J, with 14 bases in the middle. The germline V gene encodes CDR1 ENHRY and CDR2 SYGVKD. The CDR3 spells CAISTTVRRPQHF. The DNA of the CDR3 is TGTGCCATCAGTACTACAGTTAGGCGGCCCCAGCATTTT.

The genes are TRBV11-2 and TRBJ2-1, with D possibly being TRBD1 (5 bases). CDR1 and CDR2 from the germline V gene are SGHAT and FQNNGV. The CDR3 runs 17 residues. The V end was cut by 3 bases, the J end by 8 bases, with 23 bases between. The chain's CDR3 is CASSFRRARDIFDEQFF. In DNA, the CDR3 is TGTGCCAGCAGCTTCCGCCGGGCCAGGGATATTTTCGATGAGCAGTTCTTC. The entire variable domain, with the rest obtained from reference TRBV11-2 and TRBJ2-1, is as follows: EAGVAQSPRYKIIEKRQSVAFWCNPISGHATLYWYQQILGQGPKLLIQFQNNGVVDDSQLPKDRFSAERLKGVDSTLKIQPAKLEDSAVYLCASSFRRARDIFDEQFFGPGTRLTVL.

The chain carries TRBV7-2 and TRBJ2-1; D is ambiguous. CDR3 length equals 12 residues. Germline V gene data show CDR1 as SGHTA and CDR2 as FQGNSA. The V end lost 5 bases, the J end lost 10 bases, and 12 bases lay between the germline ends. The CDR3 spells CASSPSTVEQFF. As DNA, the CDR3 is TGTGCCAGCAGCCCAAGTACGGTCGAGCAGTTCTTC.

This clonotype was seen repeatedly, ten times or more. The chain is built from TRBV3-1 and TRBJ2-1; 7 positions agree with TRBD1. J gave up 8 bases and V 4 bases, and 2 bases lay outside the gene matches. Germline V gene sequence: CDR1 LGHDT, CDR2 YNNKEL (reference sequence). This CDR3 contains 12 residues. This CDR3 is CASSRQGYEQFF. DNA of the CDR3: TGTGCCAGCAGCCGACAGGGTTATGAGCAGTTCTTC.

V gene TRBV29-1 combines with J gene TRBJ1-2; perhaps TRBD1 as D (6 bases). This CDR3 region has 15 residues. With 0 bases removed from V and 8 bases from J, the gap between germline ends came to 19 bases. Per the germline V gene, CDR1 is SQVTM and CDR2 is ANQGSEA. The CDR3 spells CSVEDRQGLKGGYTF. The CDR3 region has the DNA TGCAGCGTTGAAGATCGTCAGGGGTTGAAGGGCGGCTACACCTTC.

This clonotype was recorded a few times. This sequence joins TRBV6-6 and TRBJ2-3; D may be TRBD2 (6 bases). The CDR3 totals 15 residues. Germline V gene sequence: CDR1 MNHNY, CDR2 SVGAGI (reference sequence). V was cut by 3 bases and J by 0 bases, with 10 bases left in between. The CDR3 DNA reads as TGTGCCAGCAGTTATCGGGGGTCTAGCACAGATACGCAGTATTTT. It specifies CASSYRGSSTDTQYF.

V usage is TRBV7-2 and J usage is TRBJ2-7, with a possible D match to TRBD2 (5 bases). The ends were cut back, 5 bases at V and 7 bases at J, with 24 bases in the middle. The CDR3 length is 16 residues. From germline, CDR1 is SGHTA and CDR2 FQGNSA. CDR3 residues: CASSAAGGSSYNEQYF. The CDR3 nucleotides are TGTGCCAGCAGCGCTGCTGGCGGGTCCTCCTACAATGAGCAGTACTTC. The variable domain in full, with the rest retrieved from reference TRBV7-2 and TRBJ2-7, is GAGVSQSPSNKVTEKGKDVELRCDPISGHTALYWYRQSLGQGLEFLIYFQGNSAPDKSGLPSDRFSAERTGGSVSTLTIQRTQQEDSAVYLCASSAAGGSSYNEQYFGPGTRLTVT.

J is TRBJ2-2 and V is TRBV20-1, with D possibly matching TRBD1 (5 bases). The CDR3 sequence is 14 residues long. V shed 1 base and J shed 2 bases, with 8 bases lying between them. Looked up from germline, CDR1 is DFQATT and CDR2 is SNEGSKA (reference sequence). The CDR3 reads CSARVQGNTGELFF. Written as DNA, the CDR3 is TGCAGTGCTAGAGTTCAGGGAAACACCGGGGAGCTGTTTTTT.

This clonotype showed up just a few times. The V gene is TRBV2, the J gene TRBJ2-7, with 7 bases aligning to TRBD1. This CDR3 spans 16 amino acids. Trimming took 8 bases from V and 1 from J; bases not matched to a gene: 14. Germline V CDR1 and CDR2: SNHLY, FYNNEI. The CDR3 loop is CASAGRQGAISYEQYF. The CDR3 DNA reads TGTGCCAGCGCCGGCCGACAGGGTGCAATTTCCTACGAGCAGTACTTC.

CDR3 protein: CASSAGLAGVFEQFF. The CDR3, as DNA: TGTGCCAGCAGTGCGGGACTAGCGGGAGTATTCGAGCAGTTCTTC. The gene calls are TRBV14 and TRBJ2-1, with 14 positions matching TRBD2. The V and J ends lost 6 bases and 10 bases, in that order; junction bases with no gene match: 8. The CDR3 contains 15 residues. Germline CDR1 reads SGHDN; CDR2 reads FVKESK.

This clonotype was detected only once. This may come from a read error, since a much larger clone is one base off. The CDR3, as DNA: TGCGCCAGCAGCTTGGGACAGACGAACACAGATACGCAGTATTTT. Translation: CASSLGQTNTDTQYF. The chain has TRBV5-1 and TRBJ2-3; the D gene is possibly TRBD1 (5 bases). The CDR3 has 15 amino acids. Germline CDR1 SGHRS, CDR2 YFSETQ. V shed 0 bases and J shed 2 bases, with 10 bases lying between them.

The CDR3 loop reads CASSLNLGAGVETQYF. Here the CDR3 DNA reads TGTGCCAGCAGCCTTAATCTGGGAGCGGGGGTTGAGACCCAGTACTTC. The chain joins TRBV6-2 or TRBV6-3 to TRBJ2-4; 8 bases fit TRBD2. The closer fit of TRBJ2-5 to the DNA end suggests the J call may be wrong. This CDR3 region has 16 residues. Germline assignment: CDR1 MNHEY and CDR2 SVGEGT.

This clonotype was counted at least ten times. The chain's CDR3 is CASSKGPTDTQYF. In nucleotides, the CDR3 is TGTGCCAGCAGCAAGGGTCCAACAGATACGCAGTATTTT. The V gene is TRBV7-2, the J gene TRBJ2-3; D gene uncertain. Looked up from germline, CDR1 is SGHTA and CDR2 is FQGNSA. V was cut by 5 bases and J by 3 bases, with 9 bases left in between. The CDR3 totals 13 residues.

The chain combines TRBV20-1 with TRBJ1-6; 7 positions match TRBD1. Trimming at V came to 0 bases and at J to 7 bases, leaving 6 bases not matched to a gene. Germline V gives CDR1 DFQATT, CDR2 SNEGSKA (reference sequence). There are 15 residues in the CDR3. CDR3 nucleotide sequence: TGCAGTGCTAGAGACCTGGGACAGAAAAATTCACCCCTCCACTTT. This sequence encodes CSARDLGQKNSPLHF.

This clonotype was observed at least ten times. This chain links TRBV29-1 with TRBJ2-5; D remains unclear. This CDR3 region has 12 residues. In germline, CDR1 is SQVTM, CDR2 ANQGSEA. The V end lost 3 bases, the J end lost 4 bases, and 9 bases lay between the germline ends. The CDR3 DNA reads as TGCAGCGTTGAGTGGGTCGGAGAGACCCAGTACTTC. This encodes CSVEWVGETQYF.

A single count supports this clonotype. This CDR3 is CASSLARGDQPQHF. For the CDR3, the DNA is TGTGCCAGCAGCTTAGCTCGGGGGGACCAGCCCCAGCATTTT. The gene calls are TRBV7-2 and TRBJ1-5, with a possible D match to TRBD1 (5 bases). The CDR3 covers 14 residues. V lost 0 bases and J lost 7, with 10 bases in between. Germline V gene data show CDR1 as SGHTA and CDR2 as FQGNSA.

The CDR3 reads CSANGAGYTF. As DNA, the CDR3 is TGCAGTGCTAATGGGGCCGGCTACACCTTC. The chain combines TRBV20-1 with TRBJ1-2; D possibly corresponds to TRBD1 (5 bases). Germline V gene data show CDR1 as DFQATT and CDR2 as SNEGSKA (reference sequence). The germline V and J ends were trimmed by 4 bases and 8 bases, with 8 bases remaining between them. The CDR3 is 10 residues long.

The rearrangement joins TRBV13 to TRBJ2-5; possibly TRBD1 for D (5 bases). CDR1 is PRHDT, CDR2 FYEKMQ, per germline (reference sequence). Trimming pared 4 bases from V and 5 bases from J, leaving 17 bases between. The CDR3 extends over 15 amino acids. The CDR3 coding sequence is TGTGCCAGCAGCTACACCCCAGGGATGGGGGAGACCCAGTACTTC. Its translation: CASSYTPGMGETQYF.

The rearrangement uses TRBV20-1 and TRBJ1-5; tentative D call: TRBD1 (6 bases). This CDR3 is 16 amino acids long. Trimming cost V 1 base and J 9 bases, with 22 bases left between them. CDR1 and CDR2 from the germline V gene are DFQATT and SNEGSKA (reference sequence). DNA of the CDR3: TGCAGTGCTAGAGGGGCAGGGGAAGCGCCAGGGTTGCCCCAGCATTTT. Translated, it gives CSARGAGEAPGLPQHF.

As concerns this clonotype: A read error may account for a junction end that differs from germline. The V gene is TRBV3-1, the J gene TRBJ1-1, with 7 bases lining up with TRBD1. The CDR3 length is 13 residues. Germline CDR1 LGHDT, CDR2 YNNKEL (reference sequence). CDR3 region: CAGSRQGGGEAFF. The CDR3 DNA sequence: TGTGCCGGCAGCCGACAGGGAGGGGGTGAAGCTTTCTTT.

J is TRBJ2-1 and V is TRBV28; 8 nucleotides agree with TRBD2. This CDR3 region has 13 residues. V shed 8 bases and J 5 bases; nucleotides not matched to a gene: 5. Germline V gene sequence: CDR1 MDHEN, CDR2 SYDVKM. The CDR3 nucleotides are TGTGCCAGCCGACTTAGCGGGAACAATGAGCAGTTCTTC. This sequence encodes CASRLSGNNEQFF.

The chain recombines TRBV28 with TRBJ2-1, with 13 nucleotides matching TRBD2. The germline V gene encodes CDR1 MDHEN and CDR2 SYDVKM. J lost 0 bases, V lost 5 bases, and 7 bases had no gene match. This CDR3 has 18 amino acids. The CDR3 here is CASSPYWTSGSSYNEQFF. CDR3 nucleotides: TGTGCCAGCAGTCCCTACTGGACTAGCGGGAGCTCCTACAATGAGCAGTTCTTC.

There are a few counts of this clonotype. V is TRBV20-1 and J is TRBJ2-3, with 7 bases matching TRBD1. The V and J ends lost 6 bases and 0 bases, in that order; junction bases with no gene match: 9. The germline gives CDR1 DFQATT, CDR2 SNEGSKA (reference sequence). The CDR3 sequence is 15 residues long. DNA for the CDR3: TGCAGTGCCACACTCTCACAGGGGAGCACAGATACGCAGTATTTT. As protein: CSATLSQGSTDTQYF.

J is TRBJ1-2 and V is TRBV10-3; the match to TRBD1 covers 10 bases. This CDR3 has 14 amino acids. J was trimmed by 6 bases and V by 5 bases; bases with no gene match: 6. Germline CDR1 reads ENHRY; CDR2 reads SYGVKD. CDR3 sequence reads: CAISSPGQGNGYTF. In DNA, the CDR3 is TGTGCCATCAGTTCTCCGGGACAGGGGAATGGCTACACCTTC.

Comments on this clonotype: This may come from a read error, since a much larger clone is one base off. The chain combines TRBV12-3 or TRBV12-4 with TRBJ2-3; D unresolved. V was trimmed by 8 bases and J by 4 bases, leaving 10 bases between them. This CDR3 has 12 amino acids. The CDR3 DNA is TGTGCCAGCGGGGTGGCCGCAGATACGCAGTATTTT. Protein sequence: CASGVAADTQYF.

The CDR3 sequence: CASSFGVDSYEQYF. CDR3 sequence (DNA): TGTGCCAGCAGCTTCGGGGTCGACTCCTACGAGCAGTACTTC. The chain carries TRBV11-1 and TRBJ2-7; possible D gene TRBD2, 5 bases. CDR1 is SGHAT and CDR2 is FQDESV in the germline V gene (reference sequence). Trimming pared 3 bases from V and 0 bases from J, leaving 9 bases between. CDR3 length equals 14 residues.